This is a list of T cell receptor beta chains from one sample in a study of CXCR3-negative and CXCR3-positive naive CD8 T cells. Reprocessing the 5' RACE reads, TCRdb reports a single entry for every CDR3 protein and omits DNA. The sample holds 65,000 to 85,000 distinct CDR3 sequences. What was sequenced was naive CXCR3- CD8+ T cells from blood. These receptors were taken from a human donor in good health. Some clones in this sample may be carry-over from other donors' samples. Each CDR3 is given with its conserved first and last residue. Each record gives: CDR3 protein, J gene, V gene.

CASSFTESPETQYF | TRBJ2-5 | TRBV7-9
CASTRGLAGVSYNEQFF | TRBJ2-1 | TRBV7-4
CASSPVGGATEAFF | TRBJ1-1 | TRBV28
CSAGPPGGGYYGYTF | TRBJ1-2 | TRBV20-1
CATRNRASDTEAFF | TRBJ1-1 | TRBV15
CSARDSYGNQPQHF | TRBJ1-5 | TRBV20-1
CASSSRDPTVSGNTIYF | TRBJ1-3 | TRBV7-9
CSAWTLPYTEAFF | TRBJ1-1 | TRBV20-1
CASSRASTDTQYF | TRBJ2-3 | TRBV12-3/TRBV12-4
CASSLIGETQYF | TRBJ2-5 | TRBV14
CASSLEGLAGYNEQFF | TRBJ2-1 | TRBV11-2
CASSLLLSRSNSGNTIYF | TRBJ1-3 | TRBV23-1
CSVEVSNTGELFF | TRBJ2-2 | TRBV29-1
CSVEDPGQGGTDTQYF | TRBJ2-3 | TRBV29-1
CASSQDPGTGDYEQYF | TRBJ2-7 | TRBV14
CASSRLRGSAYEQYF | TRBJ2-7 | TRBV18
CASSLVSRDEQYF | TRBJ2-7 | TRBV28
CASSGTTGRSETQYF | TRBJ2-5 | TRBV9
CASSLGGERDRQYF | TRBJ2-7 | TRBV11-3
CASSLAGEDEQYF | TRBJ2-7 | TRBV5-6
CASSSRDSLPEAFF | TRBJ1-1 | TRBV13
CSAEIFYEQYF | TRBJ2-7 | TRBV29-1
CASSLVPGTGRYEQYF | TRBJ2-7 | TRBV7-8
CASSWVTGAMNTEAFF | TRBJ1-1 | TRBV5-1
CASSVDGGPAYEQYF | TRBJ2-7 | TRBV9
CASLGGVNEQFF | TRBJ2-1 | TRBV2
CASSLTQGWGAYNEQFF | TRBJ2-1 | TRBV7-3
CASSLGARSLGYNEQFF | TRBJ2-1 | TRBV5-1
CSVLGPSNYGYTF | TRBJ1-2 | TRBV29-1
CSDINRHGRADYGYTF | TRBJ1-2 | TRBV29-1
CASSMTVGYEQYF | TRBJ2-7 | TRBV11-2
CATSRRGNSYEQYF | TRBJ2-7 | TRBV15
CASSFRTIYNEQFF | TRBJ2-1 | TRBV5-1
CASSLVDSGLENGYTF | TRBJ1-2 | TRBV5-1
CASSLGDRNYNEQFF | TRBJ2-1 | TRBV7-6
CASSLTDNTEAFF | TRBJ1-1 | TRBV28
CSLTDPEGGYTF | TRBJ1-2 | TRBV29-1
CSVRGGSYNEQFF | TRBJ2-1 | TRBV29-1
CASSLETGPNTGELFF | TRBJ2-2 | TRBV7-9
CASSPTNYGYTF | TRBJ1-2 | TRBV7-9
CASSVRESYNEQFF | TRBJ2-1 | TRBV7-6
CASTDRSNTGELFF | TRBJ2-2 | TRBV21-1
CSVVLGGVADTQYF | TRBJ2-3 | TRBV29-1
CSARDPGDWTGELFF | TRBJ2-2 | TRBV20-1
CASSLTPYQETQYF | TRBJ2-5 | TRBV11-1
CASSPDREFYEQYF | TRBJ2-7 | TRBV5-1
CASSINLAYEQYF | TRBJ2-7 | TRBV19
CASSKRGPKRALAVHEQYF | TRBJ2-7 | TRBV21-1
CASTLLIGYEQYF | TRBJ2-7 | TRBV28
CASSYLAGGDSSYNEQFF | TRBJ2-1 | TRBV5-6
CASSRTGSEQYF | TRBJ2-7 | TRBV28
CASRGSPSNEQFF | TRBJ2-1 | TRBV28
CASRRADRETQYF | TRBJ2-5 | TRBV9
CASSRDSIIIDNEQFF | TRBJ2-1 | TRBV27
CASSGMEGQFNEKLFF | TRBJ1-4 | TRBV4-3